This T cell receptor beta chain was profiled in a study of T cell repertoires in aging, cancer and after chemotherapy. A mixed TRB-A/B primer pool amplified rearranged TRB by multiplex touch-down PCR. MiXCR was run by TCRdb on the multiplex PCR reads, yielding one entry per CDR3 protein. The repertoire holds roughly 1,400 distinct CDR3 sequences, 24% seen once, with 12% in the top ten. The template was genomic DNA from peripheral blood, not RNA. This clonotype is judged medium-sized (0.01 to 0.1%). Germline V gene sequence: CDR1 MNHEY, CDR2 SVGEGT. V gave up 0 bases and J gave up 4 bases, with 11 bases separating them. CDR3 length equals 15 residues.

This TCR derives from a human donor in good health. The rearrangement joins TRBV6-2 or TRBV6-3 to TRBJ2-3; D is uncertain. The sequenced material came from blood. CDR3 DNA sequence: TGTGCCAGCAGTTACTCCTCAATAAACGCAGATACGCAGTATTTT. As protein: CASSYSSINADTQYF.